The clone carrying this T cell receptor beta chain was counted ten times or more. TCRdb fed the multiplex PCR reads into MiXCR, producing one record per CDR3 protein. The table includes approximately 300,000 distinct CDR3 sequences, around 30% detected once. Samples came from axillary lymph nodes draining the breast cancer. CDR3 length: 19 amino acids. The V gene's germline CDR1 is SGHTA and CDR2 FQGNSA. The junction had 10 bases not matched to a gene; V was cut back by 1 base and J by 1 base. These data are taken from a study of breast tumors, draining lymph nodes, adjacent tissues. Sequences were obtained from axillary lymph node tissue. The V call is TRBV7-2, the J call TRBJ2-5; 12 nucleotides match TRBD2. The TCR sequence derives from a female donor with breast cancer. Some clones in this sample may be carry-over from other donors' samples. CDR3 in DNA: TGTGCCAGCAGCTTAGGACCGCTAGCGGGAGGGGGGGCCCAAGAGACCCAGTACTTC. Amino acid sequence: CASSLGPLAGGGAQETQYF.